Below are 9 T cell receptor beta chains sequenced from a single sample in a study of T cell changes during pregnancy in multiple sclerosis. Sequenced by immunoSEQ multiplex PCR; TCRdb stores in-frame clones only, minus some. The sample holds some 64,000 clones, 90% seen once. Material: peripheral blood, obtained in the first trimester of pregnancy. The source of these receptors is a female donor in good health, enrolled as a control in a pregnancy study.

This chain links TRBV11-3 with TRBJ2-5; D is uncertain. V dropped 3 bases and J dropped 3 bases, with 8 bases sitting between them. The CDR3 extends over 13 amino acids. CDR1 and CDR2 (germline): SGHNT, YENEEA. The CDR3: CASSFRQEETQYF. CDR3 nucleotide sequence: TGTGCCAGCAGCTTTAGGCAGGAAGAGACCCAGTACTTC. Full variable domain (outside the CDR3, taken from reference TRBV11-3 and TRBJ2-5): EAGVVQSPRYKIIEKKQPVAFWCNPISGHNTLYWYLQNLGQGPELLIRYENEEAVDDSQLPKDRFSAERLKGVDSTLKIQPAELGDSAVYLCASSFRQEETQYFGPGTRLLVL.

The DNA for the CDR3 is TGTGCCAGCAGCTTAAGCGGCAGAAGCTCCTATAATTCACCCCTCCACTTT. As protein: CASSLSGRSSYNSPLHF. This chain uses TRBV7-2 with TRBJ1-6; D remains ambiguous. V lost 2 bases and J lost 0, with 11 bases in between. Germline lookup yields CDR1 SGHTA and CDR2 FQGNSA. This CDR3 spans 17 amino acids.

The CDR3 reads CASSRAGQGAEKLFF. The CDR3 DNA reads as TGTGCCAGCAGCCGAGCAGGACAGGGCGCAGAAAAACTGTTTTTT. The genes are TRBV7-2 and TRBJ1-4; 8 bases are shared with TRBD1. Germline CDR1 and CDR2: SGHTA and FQGNSA. The CDR3 runs 15 residues. J gave up 8 bases and V 5 bases, and 10 bases lay outside the gene matches.

The chain is built from TRBV7-6 and TRBJ2-3, with D unclear. V gave up 5 bases and J gave up 1 base, with 10 bases separating them. This CDR3 contains 14 residues. Per germline, CDR1 SGHVS and CDR2 FNYEAQ. The CDR3 spells CASSLWSGTDTQYF. The CDR3, as DNA: TGTGCCAGCAGCCTCTGGAGTGGCACAGATACGCAGTATTTT. Complete variable domain (other parts from reference TRBV7-6 and TRBJ2-3): GAGVSQSPRYKVTKRGQDVALRCDPISGHVSLYWYRQALGQGPEFLTYFNYEAQQDKSGLPNDRFSAERPEGSISTLTIQRTEQRDSAMYRCASSLWSGTDTQYFGPGTRLTVL.

The CDR3 sequence is CAITAFQETQYF. CDR3 bases: TGTGCCATAACAGCCTTTCAAGAGACCCAGTACTTC. The V call is TRBV30, the J call TRBJ2-5; no clear D. Germline CDR1 reads GTSNPN; CDR2 reads SVGIG (reference sequence). The germline V and J ends were trimmed by 8 bases and 2 bases, with 12 bases remaining between them. The CDR3 spans 12 residues.

CDR3 protein: CASSLNRGVTEAFF. CDR3 nucleotides: TGTGCCAGCAGCCTGAACAGGGGGGTGACTGAAGCTTTCTTT. The chain has TRBV7-8 and TRBJ1-1, with 8 nucleotides matching TRBD1. The junction had 7 bases not matched to a gene; V was cut back by 5 bases and J by 5 bases. The germline V gene encodes CDR1 SGHVS and CDR2 FQNEAQ. The CDR3 length is 14 residues.

This CDR3 is CASTRFTGELFF. The CDR3 DNA reads TGCGCCAGCACCAGGTTCACCGGGGAGCTGTTTTTT. The chain couples TRBV10-1 to TRBJ2-2; D unresolved. Trimming stripped 7 bases from V and 4 bases from J, with 7 bases between. CDR1 and CDR2 from the germline V gene are WNHNN and SYGVQD (reference sequence). This CDR3 is 12 amino acids long.

The chain combines TRBV28 with TRBJ2-7, with no clear D. The germline V gene has CDR1 MDHEN and CDR2 SYDVKM. This CDR3 comprises 13 residues. The V end was cut by 4 bases, the J end by 2 bases, with 9 bases between. DNA of the CDR3: TGTGCCAGCAGTTCCCCGCGGACCTACGAGCAGTACTTC. It is translated as CASSSPRTYEQYF.

The rearrangement uses TRBV6-5 and TRBJ1-4, with D possibly matching TRBD1 (5 bases). The germline CDR1 and CDR2 sequences are MNHEY and SVGAGI. The CDR3 sequence is 14 residues long. V gave up 6 bases and J gave up 11 bases, with 19 bases separating them. The CDR3 region is CASSNKGGGDKLFF. In DNA, the CDR3 is TGTGCCAGCAGCAACAAAGGCGGGGGGGACAAACTGTTTTTT.